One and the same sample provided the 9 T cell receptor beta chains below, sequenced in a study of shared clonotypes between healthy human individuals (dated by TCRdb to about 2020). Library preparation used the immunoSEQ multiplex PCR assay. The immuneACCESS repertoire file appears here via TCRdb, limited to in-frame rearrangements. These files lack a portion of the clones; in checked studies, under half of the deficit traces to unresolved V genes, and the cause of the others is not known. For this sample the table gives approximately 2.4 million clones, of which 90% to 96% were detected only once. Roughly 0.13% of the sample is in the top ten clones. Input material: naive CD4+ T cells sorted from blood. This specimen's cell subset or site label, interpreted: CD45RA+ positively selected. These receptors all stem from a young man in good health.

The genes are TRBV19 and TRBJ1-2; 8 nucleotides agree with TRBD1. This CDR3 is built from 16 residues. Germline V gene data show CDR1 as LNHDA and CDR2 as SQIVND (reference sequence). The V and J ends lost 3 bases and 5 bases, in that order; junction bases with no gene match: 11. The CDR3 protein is CASSMPSTGEGYGYTF. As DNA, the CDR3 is TGTGCCAGTAGTATGCCTTCGACAGGGGAAGGGTATGGCTACACCTTC.

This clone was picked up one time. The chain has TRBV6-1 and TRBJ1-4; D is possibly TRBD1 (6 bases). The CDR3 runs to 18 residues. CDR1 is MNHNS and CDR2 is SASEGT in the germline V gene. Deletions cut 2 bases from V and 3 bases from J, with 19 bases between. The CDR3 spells CASSELPQGIAANEKLFF. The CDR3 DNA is TGTGCCAGCAGTGAATTACCGCAGGGGATCGCGGCTAATGAAAAACTGTTTTTT.

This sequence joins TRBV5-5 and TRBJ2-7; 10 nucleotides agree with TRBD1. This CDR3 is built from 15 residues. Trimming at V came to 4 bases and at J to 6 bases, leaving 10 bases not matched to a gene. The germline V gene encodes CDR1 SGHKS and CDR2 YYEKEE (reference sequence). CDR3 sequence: CASSRIRDRGSEQYF. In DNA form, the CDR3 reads TGTGCCAGCAGCCGCATCCGGGACAGGGGCTCCGAGCAGTACTTC.

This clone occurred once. CDR3 in amino acids: CAWSGGATSGYSYEQYF. In DNA, the CDR3 is TGTGCCTGGAGTGGAGGAGCGACTAGCGGATATTCCTACGAGCAGTACTTC. The genes are TRBV30 and TRBJ2-7, with TRBD2 matching over 9 bases. The germline V gene has CDR1 GTSNPN and CDR2 SVGIG (reference sequence). CDR3 size: 17 residues. The trim removed 1 base at V and 1 base at J, leaving 11 bases unmatched.

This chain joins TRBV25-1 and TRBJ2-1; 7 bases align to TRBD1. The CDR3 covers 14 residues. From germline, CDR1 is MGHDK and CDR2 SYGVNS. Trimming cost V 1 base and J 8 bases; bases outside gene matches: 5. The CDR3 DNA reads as TGTGCCAGCAGTGAATCGACAGGGCGGGATGAGCAGTTCTTC. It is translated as CASSESTGRDEQFF.

CDR3 nucleotides: TGCGCCAGCAGTCCGGACATCACTACCTCACCCCTCCACTTT. Amino acid sequence: CASSPDITTSPLHF. The chain couples TRBV5-1 to TRBJ1-6; D is perhaps TRBD1 (5 bases). The CDR3 sequence is 14 residues long. Germline V gene sequence: CDR1 SGHRS, CDR2 YFSETQ. Trimming removed 5 bases from V and 10 bases from J, with 16 bases in between.

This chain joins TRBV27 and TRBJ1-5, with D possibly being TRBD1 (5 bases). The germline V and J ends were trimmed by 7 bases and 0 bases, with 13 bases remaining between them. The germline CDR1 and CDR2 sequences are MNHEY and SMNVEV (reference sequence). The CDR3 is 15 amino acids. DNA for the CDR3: TGTGCCAGCAAATCTAAGACAGATAGCAATCAGCCCCAGCATTTT. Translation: CASKSKTDSNQPQHF.

The CDR3 DNA sequence: TGTGCCAGTAGTTTGACAGGGGAGAAACTGTTTTTT. It translates to CASSLTGEKLFF. This chain uses TRBV19 with TRBJ1-4; 8 positions match TRBD1. The CDR3 runs 12 residues. The germline V gene encodes CDR1 LNHDA and CDR2 SQIVND (reference sequence). V shed 5 bases, J shed 11 bases, and the junction held 4 bases outside the gene matches.

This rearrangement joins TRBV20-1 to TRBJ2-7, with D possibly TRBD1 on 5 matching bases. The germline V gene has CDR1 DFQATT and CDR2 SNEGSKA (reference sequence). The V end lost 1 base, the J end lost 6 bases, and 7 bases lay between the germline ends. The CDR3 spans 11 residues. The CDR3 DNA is TGCAGTGCTAGAGTACAGGTCGAGCAGTACTTC. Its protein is CSARVQVEQYF.